Given below is one T cell receptor (beta chain) in context. V gave up 4 bases and J gave up 1 base, with 15 bases separating them. The CDR3 totals 16 residues. The V gene's germline CDR1 is SGDLS and CDR2 YYNGEE. These data originate in a study of blood T cell repertoires in COVID-19. Assay: immunoSEQ multiplex PCR; the TCRdb copy retains only in-frame clones and omits some. The repertoire includes a few hundred thousand clones, 70% to 90% of them detected once, and over 2% sits in the top ten. Sequencing input: PBMCs or T cells enriched from blood (not recorded which). The chain is built from TRBV9 and TRBJ1-3; D perhaps matches TRBD1 (6 bases). The TCR was taken from a man aged 25 to 40 who had recovered from COVID-19. As DNA, the CDR3 is TGTGCCAGCAGCTTTGACACAGGGTATTCTGGAAACACCATATATTTT. Translating it yields CASSFDTGYSGNTIYF.